These 15 T cell receptor beta chains share one sample of origin, sequenced in a study of CD8 T cells in ankylosing spondylitis. TCRdb used MiXCR to reprocess the 5' RACE reads, holding one entry per CDR3 protein. The sample includes about 250,000 distinct CDR3 sequences, around 32% of them seen just once. The specimen was blood, either unsorted or a sorted T cell fraction (not recorded which). Source of these receptors: a male donor with ankylosing spondylitis or in good health (not recorded which).

The table lists this clonotype with a few counts. This chain uses TRBV10-3 with TRBJ1-5; D may be TRBD1 (6 bases). The CDR3 is 13 amino acids. V was shortened by 2 bases and J by 5 bases, with 7 bases between the two germline ends. Germline CDR1 and CDR2: ENHRY and SYGVKD. The CDR3 DNA reads TGTGCCATCAGTGAGGGACAGTATCAGCCCCAGCATTTT. Protein sequence: CAISEGQYQPQHF.

V usage is TRBV6-1 and J usage is TRBJ2-7; D is unclear. Between the trimmed V and J ends, which lost 6 bases and 2 bases, there was a span of 17 bases. The CDR3 sequence is 15 residues long. Germline lookup yields CDR1 MNHNS and CDR2 SASEGT. The CDR3 spells CASSRYKRTAYEQYF. The CDR3 bases are TGTGCCAGCAGCCGGTACAAACGAACAGCCTACGAGCAGTACTTC.

This clonotype has a handful of counts. The V and J genes are TRBV5-1 and TRBJ2-2; D gene ambiguous. Looked up from germline, CDR1 is SGHRS and CDR2 is YFSETQ. Between the trimmed V and J ends, which lost 4 bases and 6 bases, there was a span of 13 bases. The CDR3 runs 14 residues. CDR3 region: CASSPTYSAGELFF. The CDR3 coding sequence is TGCGCCAGCAGCCCAACCTACAGCGCCGGGGAGCTGTTTTTT. Full variable domain (outside the CDR3, taken from reference TRBV5-1 and TRBJ2-2): KAGVTQTPRYLIKTRGQQVTLSCSPISGHRSVSWYQQTPGQGLQFLFEYFSETQRNKGNFPGRFSGRQFSNSRSEMNVSTLELGDSALYLCASSPTYSAGELFFGEGSRLTVL.

There are many counts of this clonotype. The chain couples TRBV6-1 to TRBJ2-3, with D tentatively TRBD1 (8 bases). Germline loops: CDR1 MNHNS, CDR2 SASEGT. V gave up 7 bases and J gave up 4 bases, with 15 bases separating them. This CDR3 spans 14 amino acids. The CDR3 loop is CASMTGEGSDTQYF. DNA for the CDR3: TGTGCCAGCATGACAGGGGAGGGCTCAGATACGCAGTATTTT.

This chain connects TRBV5-1 to TRBJ1-6, with 10 bases that match TRBD1. From germline, CDR1 is SGHRS and CDR2 YFSETQ. V was clipped by 0 bases and J by 6 bases; unmatched bases: 0. CDR3 size: 15 residues. The chain's CDR3 is CASSLGTGGNSPLHF. CDR3 DNA sequence: TGCGCCAGCAGCTTGGGGACAGGGGGTAATTCACCCCTCCACTTT.

The V gene is TRBV4-1, the J gene TRBJ1-1; D is possibly TRBD1 (6 bases). The V gene lost 0 bases and the J gene lost 0 bases, with 11 bases spanning the gap. CDR1 and CDR2 (germline): MGHRA, YSYEKL. The CDR3 sequence is 16 residues long. The CDR3 is CASSQDLWGLNTEAFF. The CDR3 DNA reads as TGCGCCAGCAGCCAAGATCTCTGGGGGCTGAACACTGAAGCTTTCTTT.

The rearrangement joins TRBV20-1 to TRBJ2-3; a possible D gene is TRBD2 (5 bases). Trimming removed 3 bases from V and 11 bases from J, with 15 bases in between. Germline loops: CDR1 DFQATT, CDR2 SNEGSKA (reference sequence). The CDR3 contains 12 residues. The CDR3 is CSASPGLGGQYF. CDR3 bases: TGCAGTGCTAGCCCCGGACTGGGCGGGCAGTATTTT.

The V gene is TRBV27, the J gene TRBJ2-7; 9 nucleotides align to TRBD1. This CDR3 has 16 residues. V was clipped by 9 bases and J by 7 bases; unmatched bases: 19. Germline lookup yields CDR1 MNHEY and CDR2 SMNVEV (reference sequence). CDR3 DNA sequence: TGTGCCAGGGGGGAGTATCGGGACAGGGTCCTGTGGGAGCAGTACTTC. Amino acids: CARGEYRDRVLWEQYF.

The chain combines TRBV6-2 or TRBV6-3 with TRBJ1-5; possibly TRBD1 for D (6 bases). Trimming stripped 5 bases from V and 3 bases from J, with 20 bases between. This CDR3 contains 17 residues. Germline CDR1 is MNHEY and CDR2 is SVGEGT. In DNA, the CDR3 is TGTGCCAGCAGTCAAATAGGACGAGGGGGAACCAATCAGCCCCAGCATTTT. Translating it yields CASSQIGRGGTNQPQHF.

This chain joins TRBV27 and TRBJ1-5; D remains ambiguous. The V gene lost 3 bases and the J gene lost 9 bases, with 12 bases spanning the gap. The CDR3 contains 13 residues. In germline, CDR1 is MNHEY, CDR2 SMNVEV (reference sequence). The CDR3 DNA reads as TGTGCCAGCAGTTTGGTCGTCGGGCGGCCCCAGCATTTT. It specifies CASSLVVGRPQHF.

This clonotype was observed once. The gene calls are TRBV4-1 and TRBJ1-6; D uncertain. With 0 bases removed from V and 10 bases from J, the gap between germline ends came to 7 bases. The CDR3 totals 13 residues. Germline CDR1 reads MGHRA; CDR2 reads YSYEKL. As DNA, the CDR3 is TGCGCCAGCAGCCAAGATCGGGTATCACCCCTCCACTTT. Encoded protein: CASSQDRVSPLHF.

This clonotype was recorded once. The chain employs TRBV9 and TRBJ2-1; 11 bases line up with TRBD2. This CDR3 region has 15 residues. The junction had 6 bases not matched to a gene; V was cut back by 2 bases and J by 8 bases. CDR1 SGDLS and CDR2 YYNGEE come from the germline V gene. The CDR3 sequence is CASSVGLAVGDEQFF. The DNA for the CDR3 is TGTGCCAGCAGCGTGGGACTAGCGGTAGGGGATGAGCAGTTCTTC.

This chain links TRBV3-1 with TRBJ2-7; 9 bases line up with TRBD1. The CDR3 is made up of 14 amino acids. Germline V gene data show CDR1 as LGHDT and CDR2 as YNNKEL (reference sequence). Losses at the gene ends were 4 bases for V and 2 bases for J; bases not matched to a gene: 3. The CDR3 loop is CASSRGTGTYEQYF. The CDR3 DNA sequence: TGTGCCAGCAGCCGGGGGACAGGGACCTACGAGCAGTACTTC.

The V and J genes are TRBV12-3 or TRBV12-4 and TRBJ1-1, with D unresolved. The CDR3 covers 12 residues. Between the trimmed V and J ends, which lost 6 bases and 0 bases, there was a span of 5 bases. For the CDR3, the DNA is TGTGCCAGCAGGGTCCTGAACACTGAAGCTTTCTTT. Its translation is CASRVLNTEAFF.

The chain is built from TRBV5-5 and TRBJ2-2; D not resolved. The germline gives CDR1 SGHKS, CDR2 YYEKEE (reference sequence). The ends were cut back, 4 bases at V and 1 base at J, with 8 bases in the middle. CDR3 size: 14 residues. The CDR3, as DNA: TGTGCCAGCAGCGCGTCCGGGAACACCGGGGAGCTGTTTTTT. It yields the protein CASSASGNTGELFF.